Sequencing of this T cell receptor (beta chain) was carried out in a study of blood T cell repertoires in COVID-19. Germline V gene data show CDR1 as SNHLY and CDR2 as FYNNEI. The V gene end was trimmed by 4 bases and the J gene end by 2 bases; junction bases not matched to a gene: 11. CDR3 size: 17 residues. Profiled with immunoSEQ multiplex PCR; TCRdb holds only in-frame clones, not every one. The sample holds a few hundred thousand clones, 88% seen once. Sequencing used PBMCs or T cells enriched from blood (not recorded which). The TCR sequence derives from a woman aged 40 to 55 with acute COVID-19. The rearrangement links TRBV2 to TRBJ1-5; 7 bases match TRBD1. The CDR3 loop is CASSVGTDVGGNQPQHF. DNA of the CDR3: TGTGCCAGCAGTGTAGGGACAGACGTCGGGGGCAATCAGCCCCAGCATTTT.